The sequence of this T cell receptor (beta chain) was determined in a study of identical twins. A universal primer site was incorporated via template switching, and the cDNA contained unique molecular identifiers. TCRdb reprocessed the 5' RACE reads with MiXCR, giving one entry per CDR3 protein. The table has roughly 690,000 distinct CDR3 sequences, over 20% seen once. Worth noting for this clonotype: Its target is not known.

Study results and limitations: The study found weaker excess twin sharing in beta out-of-frame sequences.

J lost 8 bases, V lost 4 bases, and 7 bases had no gene match. The germline V gene encodes CDR1 SGHKS and CDR2 YYEKEE (reference sequence). CDR3 length: 15 amino acids. This sample also belongs to another study, concerning T cells expressing NK-cell markers. That source reports: In more than 5 donors, dominant CD3+CD56+NKG2C+ clones formed 1.0-7.0% of CD8+ cells.

What was sequenced was PBMCs. The receptor's source is a woman aged 18-29 years in good health. V and J are TRBV5-5 and TRBJ1-6, with TRBD1 matching over 9 bases. CDR3 DNA: TGTGCCAGCAGCCTGCGGACAGGGGATTATTCACCCCTCCACTTT. Protein product: CASSLRTGDYSPLHF.